This TCR beta chain was identified during a study of shared clonotypes between healthy human individuals. Worth noting for this clone: The antigen is not known.

Combining CD45RO+ cells with CCR7-negative CD45RA+ TemRA cells gave CD8 memory. TCRdb's copy holds only in-frame clones and misses some; the assay was immunoSEQ multiplex PCR. The data contain over 95,000 clones, around 68% of them seen just once; the ten biggest clones take up 24%. The CDR3 totals 17 residues. J lost 5 bases, V lost 0 bases, and 5 bases had no gene match. Per germline, CDR1 MGHRA and CDR2 YSYEKL. Overall study findings and caveats: Generally, naive subsets came out with larger estimated richness than memory subsets.

V and J are TRBV4-1 and TRBJ2-1; 12 nucleotides line up with TRBD2. The receptor was isolated from a woman aged 25 to 39 in good health. The sequencing sample was made of memory CD8+ T cells sorted from blood. Indicated subset: CD45RO+ cells pooled with CCR7-negative TemRA cells. CDR3 in amino acids: CASSQDPSGRVNNEQFF. Here the CDR3 DNA reads TGCGCCAGCAGCCAAGATCCTAGCGGGAGGGTCAACAATGAGCAGTTCTTC.